Below, 25 T cell receptor beta chains from the same sample are listed, as sequenced in a study of control samples from healthy donors and cancer patients (dated by TCRdb to about 2020). Libraries came from the immunoSEQ multiplex PCR assay. TCRdb provides this immuneACCESS table in a form limited to in-frame rearrangements. Some clones are lacking; in checked studies, under half of them reflect an unresolved V gene, and why the rest are absent is not known. This sample holds some 57,000 clones; roughly 96% were observed only once. Together, the top ten hold 1.5% to 2% of the sample. The sequencing sample was made of blood. The receptors come from a woman aged 25 to 39 in good health.

The V gene is TRBV5-1, the J gene TRBJ1-4; D unresolved. The V end lost 0 bases, the J end lost 4 bases, and 10 bases lay between the germline ends. CDR3 length: 15 residues. The V gene's germline CDR1 is SGHRS and CDR2 YFSETQ. The CDR3 bases are TGCGCCAGCAGCTTGGCGAGAGGGTTTAATGAAAAACTGTTTTTT. Its protein product is CASSLARGFNEKLFF. The entire variable domain, with the rest obtained from reference TRBV5-1 and TRBJ1-4, is as follows: KAGVTQTPRYLIKTRGQQVTLSCSPISGHRSVSWYQQTPGQGLQFLFEYFSETQRNKGNFPGRFSGRQFSNSRSEMNVSTLELGDSALYLCASSLARGFNEKLFFGSGTQLSVL.

The genes are TRBV5-4 and TRBJ2-5, with D perhaps TRBD1 (6 bases). The length of the CDR3 is 16 residues. From germline, CDR1 is SGHNT and CDR2 YYREEE (reference sequence). V was pared by 3 bases and J by 3 bases, with 18 bases between. The CDR3 spells CASSSKIGQSKETQYF. CDR3 coding DNA: TGTGCCAGCAGCTCGAAAATTGGACAGTCCAAAGAGACCCAGTACTTC. Full variable domain (remainder filled in from reference TRBV5-4 and TRBJ2-5): ETGVTQSPTHLIKTRGQQVTLRCSSQSGHNTVSWYQQALGQGPQFIFQYYREEENGRGNFPPRFSGLQFPNYSSELNVNALELDDSALYLCASSSKIGQSKETQYFGPGTRLLVL.

The chain couples TRBV7-3 to TRBJ2-2; 8 bases map to TRBD1. The CDR3 loop spans 14 amino acids. Germline loops: CDR1 SGHTA, CDR2 FQGTGA. The V gene end was trimmed by 5 bases and the J gene end by 5 bases; junction bases not matched to a gene: 4. CDR3 sequence: CASSPTGETGELFF. The CDR3 region has the DNA TGTGCCAGCAGCCCGACAGGGGAGACCGGGGAGCTGTTTTTT.

The chain employs TRBV2 and TRBJ2-3, with TRBD2 identical over 14 bases. V shed 5 bases, J shed 5 bases, and the junction held 6 bases outside the gene matches. The length of the CDR3 is 16 residues. The germline CDR1 and CDR2 sequences are SNHLY and FYNNEI. CDR3 nucleotide sequence: TGTGCCAGCAGTACCGGACTAGCGGGAGGCGGAGATACGCAGTATTTT. It codes for CASSTGLAGGGDTQYF.

This chain connects TRBV28 to TRBJ1-4; D is possibly TRBD1 (6 bases). Trimming took off 6 bases at V and 7 bases at J, with 15 bases between the two ends. The CDR3 spans 14 residues. Germline V gene lookup returns CDR1 MDHEN and CDR2 SYDVKM. CDR3 amino acids: CASRLQGRGEKLFF. CDR3 in DNA: TGTGCCAGCAGATTACAGGGTAGGGGTGAAAAACTGTTTTTT.

The J gene is TRBJ2-3, the V gene TRBV7-9; the match to TRBD2 covers 12 bases. J gave up 0 bases and V 3 bases, and 4 bases lay outside the gene matches. Germline-derived CDR1 and CDR2 are SEHNR and FQNEAQ (reference sequence). The CDR3 contains 17 residues. The CDR3 region has the DNA TGTGCCAGCAGCTTTGGGACTAGCGGGCTTAGCACAGATACGCAGTATTTT. Translating gives CASSFGTSGLSTDTQYF.

The CDR3 sequence: CASSEGPYNEQFF. The CDR3 DNA follows: TGTGCCAGCAGTGAAGGGCCATACAATGAGCAGTTCTTC. This chain uses TRBV2 with TRBJ2-1; D remains ambiguous. Germline V CDR1 and CDR2: SNHLY, FYNNEI. The CDR3 contains 13 residues. Trimming left V 1 base short and J 4 bases short, with 5 bases between.

The chain couples TRBV27 to TRBJ2-7; possible D gene TRBD2, 5 bases. In germline, CDR1 is MNHEY, CDR2 SMNVEV (reference sequence). The ends were cut back, 7 bases at V and 3 bases at J, with 16 bases in the middle. The CDR3 consists of 14 residues. CDR3 sequence: CASKIGSLGYEQYF. DNA of the CDR3: TGTGCCAGCAAAATAGGGAGTTTGGGCTACGAGCAGTACTTC.

The chain links TRBV10-1 to TRBJ1-2; maybe TRBD1 (5 bases). Germline V gives CDR1 WNHNN, CDR2 SYGVQD (reference sequence). The CDR3 consists of 13 residues. V was cut by 6 bases and J by 0 bases, with 8 bases left in between. Here the CDR3 reads CASSMTANYGYTF. The CDR3 nucleotides read TGCGCCAGCAGCATGACAGCTAACTATGGCTACACCTTC.

This clone was counted a single time. The gene calls are TRBV28 and TRBJ2-2; D is possibly TRBD1 (6 bases). V shed 6 bases and J shed 6 bases, with 17 bases lying between them. This CDR3 is built from 15 residues. Per germline, CDR1 MDHEN and CDR2 SYDVKM. DNA of the CDR3: TGTGCCAGCAGCCTAGACAGGAATGTGGCCGGGGAGCTGTTTTTT. Translation gives CASSLDRNVAGELFF.

V gene TRBV14 combines with J gene TRBJ2-5, with a tentative D call TRBD2 (6 bases). CDR1 and CDR2 (germline): SGHDN, FVKESK. Trimming left V 2 bases short and J 5 bases short, with 15 bases between. This CDR3 is 15 amino acids long. The CDR3 region has the DNA TGTGCCAGCAGCCAAATATGGGGGGACCGGGAGACCCAGTACTTC. Translating gives CASSQIWGDRETQYF.

The V and J genes are TRBV11-2 and TRBJ2-2; maybe TRBD2 (6 bases). CDR3 length: 12 amino acids. CDR1 SGHAT and CDR2 FQNNGV come from the germline V gene. Trimming pared 8 bases from V and 7 bases from J, leaving 11 bases between. CDR3 nucleotides: TGTGCCAGCGGTCCGGGGGTCGGGGAGCTGTTTTTT. It is translated as CASGPGVGELFF.

The V and J genes are TRBV11-2 and TRBJ1-3, with unresolved D. This CDR3 region has 14 residues. Trimming removed 4 bases from V and 0 bases from J, with 7 bases in between. Germline-derived CDR1 and CDR2 are SGHAT and FQNNGV. The CDR3 DNA reads as TGTGCCAGCAGCTCCAGGAACTCTGGAAACACCATATATTTT. Translated, it gives CASSSRNSGNTIYF.

This chain connects TRBV5-4 to TRBJ2-5, with 7 bases matching TRBD1. V was clipped by 6 bases and J by 5 bases; unmatched bases: 16. Germline loops: CDR1 SGHNT, CDR2 YYREEE (reference sequence). The CDR3 totals 16 residues. CDR3 in amino acids: CASNSRGRGYSETQYF. CDR3 sequence (DNA): TGTGCCAGCAACTCAAGGGGCAGGGGGTACAGCGAGACCCAGTACTTC.

The V call is TRBV15, the J call TRBJ1-3, with no clear D. This CDR3 is 15 amino acids long. V lost 5 bases and J 4 bases, leaving 15 bases between the germline ends. CDR1 and CDR2 (germline): LNHNV, YYDKDF (reference sequence). The CDR3 DNA sequence: TGTGCCACCAGCGGGCCCAGAGGGCGAGGAAACACCATATATTTT. Protein: CATSGPRGRGNTIYF.

V and J are TRBV11-3 and TRBJ2-2; D remains unclear. Germline V lookup: CDR1 SGHNT, CDR2 YENEEA. CDR3 size: 13 residues. V dropped 4 bases and J dropped 6 bases, with 9 bases sitting between them. CDR3 coding DNA: TGTGCCAGCAGCTACCGCGAGGCCGGGGAGCTGTTTTTT. Amino acid sequence: CASSYREAGELFF.

The V call is TRBV5-4, the J call TRBJ2-7; 11 bases align to TRBD1. From germline, CDR1 is SGHNT and CDR2 YYREEE (reference sequence). The CDR3 has 15 amino acids. With 0 bases clipped from V and 3 bases from J, the junction kept 2 bases outside the gene matches. The CDR3 DNA reads as TGTGCCAGCAGCTTGGACGGGACAGGGGGCTACGAGCAGTACTTC. Translated: CASSLDGTGGYEQYF.

V is TRBV5-1 and J is TRBJ1-4; D call uncertain. Trimming took off 3 bases at V and 7 bases at J, with 7 bases between the two ends. This CDR3 region has 12 residues. CDR1 is SGHRS, CDR2 YFSETQ, per germline. CDR3 protein: CASSSPGEKLFF. In nucleotides, the CDR3 is TGCGCCAGCAGCTCGCCCGGTGAAAAACTGTTTTTT.

The rearrangement uses TRBV9 and TRBJ2-5, with no clear D. The V end was cut by 3 bases, the J end by 2 bases, with 14 bases between. Germline CDR1 SGDLS, CDR2 YYNGEE. CDR3 size: 15 residues. The DNA for the CDR3 is TGTGCCAGCAGCGAGTACGGAATGGGTCAAGAGACCCAGTACTTC. Protein sequence: CASSEYGMGQETQYF.

This sequence joins TRBV24-1 and TRBJ2-3; the match to TRBD2 covers 16 bases. J gave up 0 bases and V 2 bases, and 7 bases lay outside the gene matches. The CDR3 has 20 residues. Germline V gene sequence: CDR1 KGHDR, CDR2 SFDVKD. CDR3 sequence: CATSDSAGTSGRGSTDTQYF. CDR3 bases: TGTGCCACCAGTGATTCTGCCGGGACTAGCGGGAGGGGGAGCACAGATACGCAGTATTTT.

The sample holds one count of this clone. This rearrangement joins TRBV2 to TRBJ1-5; D call uncertain. The CDR3 is 13 amino acids. V was trimmed by 6 bases and J by 4 bases, leaving 10 bases between them. Germline assignment: CDR1 SNHLY and CDR2 FYNNEI. The CDR3 loop is CASRADGNQPQHF. CDR3 DNA sequence: TGTGCCAGCAGGGCAGATGGGAATCAGCCCCAGCATTTT. The whole variable domain, filled in from reference TRBV2 and TRBJ1-5, reads EPEVTQTPSHQVTQMGQEVILRCVPISNHLYFYWYRQILGQKVEFLVSFYNNEISEKSEIFDDQFSVERPDGSNFTLKIRSTKLEDSAMYFCASRADGNQPQHFGDGTRLSIL.

The chain recombines TRBV19 with TRBJ2-7, with D perhaps matching TRBD2 (5 bases). CDR1 is LNHDA, CDR2 SQIVND, per germline (reference sequence). The CDR3 has 14 residues. Trimming removed 5 bases from V and 4 bases from J, with 15 bases in between. DNA of the CDR3: TGTGCCAGTAGTCCCCGGGATAGCCCTTACGAGCAGTACTTC. Amino acids: CASSPRDSPYEQYF.

This chain links TRBV27 with TRBJ1-2, with a possible D match to TRBD1 (5 bases). There are 14 residues in the CDR3. Trimming left V 6 bases short and J 8 bases short, with 19 bases between. CDR1 is MNHEY and CDR2 is SMNVEV in the germline V gene (reference sequence). The CDR3 region is CASRSTGGSWGYTF. The CDR3 DNA is TGTGCCAGCAGATCCACGGGGGGTTCGTGGGGCTACACCTTC.

The chain carries TRBV7-3 and TRBJ1-1; D remains ambiguous. CDR3 size: 14 residues. Looked up from germline, CDR1 is SGHTA and CDR2 is FQGTGA. The V gene lost 1 base and the J gene lost 1 base, with 7 bases spanning the gap. CDR3: CASSLIRENTEAFF. The CDR3 DNA reads as TGTGCCAGCAGCTTAATTCGGGAGAACACTGAAGCTTTCTTT. The entire variable domain, with the rest obtained from reference TRBV7-3 and TRBJ1-1, is as follows: GAGVSQTPSNKVTEKGKYVELRCDPISGHTALYWYRQSLGQGPEFLIYFQGTGAADDSGLPNDRFFAVRPEGSVSTLKIQRTERGDSAVYLCASSLIRENTEAFFGQGTRLTVV.

The V call is TRBV28, the J call TRBJ2-7, with 9 bases aligning to TRBD1. CDR3 size: 13 residues. Per germline, CDR1 MDHEN and CDR2 SYDVKM. V was clipped by 5 bases and J by 2 bases; unmatched bases: 1. This CDR3 reads CASSGQGTYEQYF. The CDR3 coding sequence is TGTGCCAGCAGTGGACAGGGGACCTACGAGCAGTACTTC.